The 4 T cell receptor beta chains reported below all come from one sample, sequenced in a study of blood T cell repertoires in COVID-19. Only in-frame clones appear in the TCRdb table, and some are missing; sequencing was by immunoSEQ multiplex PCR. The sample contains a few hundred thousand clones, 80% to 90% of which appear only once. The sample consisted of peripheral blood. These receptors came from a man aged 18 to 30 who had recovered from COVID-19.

The CDR3 sequence is CATRDSPNTGELFF. CDR3 DNA: TGTGCCACGCGGGACAGCCCGAACACCGGGGAGCTGTTTTTT. The rearrangement links TRBV27 to TRBJ2-2, with D maybe TRBD1 (7 bases). Germline lookup yields CDR1 MNHEY and CDR2 SMNVEV (reference sequence). V was clipped by 10 bases and J by 0 bases, with 12 bases between them. The CDR3 covers 14 residues.

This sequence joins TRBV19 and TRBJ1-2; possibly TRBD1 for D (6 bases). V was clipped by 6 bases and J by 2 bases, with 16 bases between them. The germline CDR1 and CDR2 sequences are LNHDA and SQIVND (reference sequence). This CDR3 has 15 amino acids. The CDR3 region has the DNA TGTGCCAGTAGGGCCGGTTGGACAGCCAACTATGGCTACACCTTC. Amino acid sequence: CASRAGWTANYGYTF. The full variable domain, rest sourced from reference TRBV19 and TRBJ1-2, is DGGITQSPKYLFRKEGQNVTLSCEQNLNHDAMYWYRQDPGQGLRLIYYSQIVNDFQKGDIAEGYSVSREKKESFPLTVTSAQKNPTAFYLCASRAGWTANYGYTFGSGTRLTVV.

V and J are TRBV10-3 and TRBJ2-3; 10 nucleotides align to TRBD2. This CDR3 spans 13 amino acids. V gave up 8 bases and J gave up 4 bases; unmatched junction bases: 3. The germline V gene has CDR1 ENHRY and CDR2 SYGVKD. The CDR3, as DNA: TGTGCCATCGGGCTAGCGGGGGCAGATACGCAGTATTTT. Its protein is CAIGLAGADTQYF.

CDR3: CASSYQATGQSGYTF. CDR3 DNA sequence: TGTGCCAGCAGCTACCAAGCCACGGGACAAAGTGGCTACACCTTC. J is TRBJ1-2 and V is TRBV5-4, with D possibly TRBD1 on 6 matching bases. There are 15 residues in the CDR3. The germline V gene has CDR1 SGHNT and CDR2 YYREEE (reference sequence). The ends were cut back, 3 bases at V and 7 bases at J, with 19 bases in the middle.